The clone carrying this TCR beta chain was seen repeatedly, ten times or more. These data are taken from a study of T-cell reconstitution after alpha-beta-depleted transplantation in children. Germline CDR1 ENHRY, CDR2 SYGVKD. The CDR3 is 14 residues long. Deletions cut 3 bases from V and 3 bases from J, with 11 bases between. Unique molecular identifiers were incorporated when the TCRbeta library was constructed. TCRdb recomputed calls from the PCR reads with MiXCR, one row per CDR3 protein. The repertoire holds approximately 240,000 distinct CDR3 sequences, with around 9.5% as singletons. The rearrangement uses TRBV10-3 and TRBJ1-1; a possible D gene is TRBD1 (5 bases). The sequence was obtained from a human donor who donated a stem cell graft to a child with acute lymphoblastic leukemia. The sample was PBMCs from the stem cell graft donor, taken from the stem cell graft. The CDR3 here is CAISDKGFDTEAFF. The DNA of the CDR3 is TGTGCCATCAGTGATAAGGGGTTCGACACTGAAGCTTTCTTT.